The present T cell receptor beta chain was sequenced within a study of Ad26.COV2.S vaccination and SARS-CoV-2 variants. This clone occurred a few times. Its specificity is not known. Measured with immunoSEQ multiplex PCR; TCRdb has only the in-frame clones, and not every one. The sample lists 43,000 or so clones; roughly 84% were seen once. Study results and limitations: Breadth, reportedly substantial, characterized the spike-specific CD8+ and CD4+ T cell responses after vaccination. Breadth measured for non-spike TCRs was similar across vaccine and placebo recipients. Those who received the vaccine showed greater spike-specific TCR breadth than those given placebo.

CDR3 size: 15 residues. Trimming cost V 6 bases and J 9 bases, with 21 bases left between them. Germline lookup yields CDR1 MDHEN and CDR2 SYDVKM. The chain recombines TRBV28 with TRBJ1-3, with TRBD1 as a possible D gene (5 bases). The sequencing used peripheral blood, collected after recovery from COVID-19. The origin of this receptor is a human donor who had recovered from COVID-19. The CDR3: CASSSGSASTGTIYF. The CDR3 DNA is TGTGCCAGCAGCTCAGGGTCCGCGTCGACTGGCACCATATATTTT.